The 4 T cell receptor beta chains reported below all come from one sample, sequenced in a study of early T cells in non-severe SARS-CoV-2 infection. TCRdb reprocessed the 5' RACE reads via MiXCR and lists one record per CDR3 protein. The data show 55,000 to 65,000 distinct CDR3 sequences, with 10% to 15% seen just once and over 1.3% held by the top ten. The source material was whole blood, sampled at baseline. These receptors originate from an adult who was a healthcare worker with PCR-confirmed SARS-CoV-2 infection or an uninfected control (not recorded which).

At least ten counts were recorded for this clonotype. V is TRBV19 and J is TRBJ2-2; D not certain. The germline CDR1 and CDR2 sequences are LNHDA and SQIVND (reference sequence). The CDR3 spans 14 residues. Deletions cut 5 bases from V and 4 bases from J, with 11 bases between. The CDR3 sequence: CASSPAAVTGELFF. CDR3 in DNA: TGTGCCAGTAGTCCCGCGGCCGTCACCGGGGAGCTGTTTTTT.

There are a few counts of this clonotype. This rearrangement joins TRBV7-9 to TRBJ1-4; TRBD1 matches 8 bases. CDR3 size: 13 residues. Germline CDR1 is SEHNR and CDR2 is FQNEAQ (reference sequence). J gave up 8 bases and V 6 bases, and 5 bases lay outside the gene matches. CDR3 in amino acids: CASRAGGEEKLFF. The CDR3 DNA reads as TGTGCCAGCAGAGCAGGGGGCGAGGAAAAACTGTTTTTT.

The V and J genes are TRBV7-9 and TRBJ2-1; possible D gene TRBD1, 6 bases. The germline V gene has CDR1 SEHNR and CDR2 FQNEAQ (reference sequence). The length of the CDR3 is 16 residues. V was shortened by 6 bases and J by 1 base, with 16 bases between the two germline ends. CDR3 bases: TGTGCCAGCAGACCAACAGGGCAGATTTCCTACAATGAGCAGTTCTTC. It is translated as CASRPTGQISYNEQFF.

This clonotype was seen more than once but under ten times. The V and J genes are TRBV20-1 and TRBJ2-5; 16 bases map to TRBD2. The CDR3 length is 18 residues. V was clipped by 6 bases and J by 1 base; unmatched bases: 11. Germline assignment: CDR1 DFQATT and CDR2 SNEGSKA (reference sequence). For the CDR3, the DNA is TGCAGTGCATCAGTCCCGGGACTAGCGGGGGGGCCCCAAGAGACCCAGTACTTC. It yields the protein CSASVPGLAGGPQETQYF.